This TCR beta chain was captured by sequencing in a study of identical twins. Study-level results: Diverse VJ usage suggested most zero-insertion clonotypes were not invariant T cells. Cross-sectional statistics, not tracking of the same donors, supported the conclusions.

Template switching added a universal primer site; cDNA carried unique molecular identifiers. TCRdb recomputed calls from the 5' RACE reads with MiXCR, one row per CDR3 protein. This sample has about 690,000 distinct CDR3 sequences, with roughly 6% found just once. As for this clonotype: What it recognizes is unknown.

Specimen: naive T cells sorted from blood. The clonotype originates from a young man in good health.

The CDR3 loop is CATSDLLGTSGRPNTGELFF. CDR3 in DNA: TGTGCCACCAGTGATTTGCTCGGGACTAGCGGGAGACCGAACACCGGGGAGCTGTTTTTT. The J gene is TRBJ2-2, the V gene TRBV24-1; the match to TRBD2 covers 14 bases. This CDR3 spans 20 amino acids. V was clipped by 0 bases and J by 0 bases; unmatched bases: 5. From germline, CDR1 is KGHDR and CDR2 SFDVKD.